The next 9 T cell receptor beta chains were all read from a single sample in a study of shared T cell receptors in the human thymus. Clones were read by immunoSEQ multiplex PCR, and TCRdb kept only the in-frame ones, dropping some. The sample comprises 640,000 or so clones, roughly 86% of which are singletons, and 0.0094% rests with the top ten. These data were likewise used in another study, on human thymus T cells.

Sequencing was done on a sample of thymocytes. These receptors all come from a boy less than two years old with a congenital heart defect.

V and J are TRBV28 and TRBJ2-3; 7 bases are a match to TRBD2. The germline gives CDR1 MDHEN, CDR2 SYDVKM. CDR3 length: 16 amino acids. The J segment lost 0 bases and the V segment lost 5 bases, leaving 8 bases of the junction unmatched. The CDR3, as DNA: TGTGCCAGCAGTGTACCTCTAGCGGAGAGCACAGATACGCAGTATTTT. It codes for CASSVPLAESTDTQYF.

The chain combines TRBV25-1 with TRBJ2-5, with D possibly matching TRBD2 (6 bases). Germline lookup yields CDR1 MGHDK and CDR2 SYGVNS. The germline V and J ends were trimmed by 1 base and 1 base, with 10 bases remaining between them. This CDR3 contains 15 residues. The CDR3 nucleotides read TGTGCCAGCAGTGAATGGGTGGGGGGCCAAGAGACCCAGTACTTC. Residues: CASSEWVGGQETQYF.

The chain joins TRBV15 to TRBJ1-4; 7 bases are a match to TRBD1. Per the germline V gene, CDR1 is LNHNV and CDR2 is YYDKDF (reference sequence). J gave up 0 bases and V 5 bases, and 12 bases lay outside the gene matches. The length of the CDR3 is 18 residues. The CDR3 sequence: CATSFSGTVIATNEKLFF. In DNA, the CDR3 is TGTGCCACCAGCTTCTCCGGGACAGTGATTGCAACTAATGAAAAACTGTTTTTT.

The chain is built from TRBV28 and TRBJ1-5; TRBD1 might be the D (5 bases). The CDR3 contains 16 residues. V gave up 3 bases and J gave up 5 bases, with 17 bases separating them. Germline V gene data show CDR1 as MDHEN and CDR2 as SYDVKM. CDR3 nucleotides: TGTGCCAGCAGTTTGGGGGAGGCAGGGAAGGATCAGCCCCAGCATTTT. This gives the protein CASSLGEAGKDQPQHF.

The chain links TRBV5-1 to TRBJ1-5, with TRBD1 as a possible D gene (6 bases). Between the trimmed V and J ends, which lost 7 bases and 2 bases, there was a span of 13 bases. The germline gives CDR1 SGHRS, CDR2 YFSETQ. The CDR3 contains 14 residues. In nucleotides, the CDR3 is TGCGCCAGCCTACAGGGAGCGGGCAATCAGCCCCAGCATTTT. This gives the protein CASLQGAGNQPQHF.

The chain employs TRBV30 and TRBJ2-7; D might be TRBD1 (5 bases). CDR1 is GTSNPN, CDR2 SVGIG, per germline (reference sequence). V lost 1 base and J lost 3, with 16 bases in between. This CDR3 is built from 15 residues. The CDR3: CAWSGRQSLGYEQYF. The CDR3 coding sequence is TGTGCCTGGAGTGGCCGACAGAGCCTAGGCTACGAGCAGTACTTC.

As DNA, the CDR3 is TGTGCCAGCAGCTTAAGACAGGGGATAGAAAACATTCAGTACTTC. Translated: CASSLRQGIENIQYF. The V gene is TRBV5-6, the J gene TRBJ2-4; 8 bases are shared with TRBD1. CDR3 length equals 15 residues. J gave up 5 bases and V 2 bases, and 6 bases lay outside the gene matches. Per germline, CDR1 SGHDT and CDR2 YYEEEE.

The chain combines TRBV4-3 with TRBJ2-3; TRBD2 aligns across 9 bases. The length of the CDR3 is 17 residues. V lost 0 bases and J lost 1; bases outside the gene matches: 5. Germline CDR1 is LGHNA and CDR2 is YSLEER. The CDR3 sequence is CASSQESKREGTDTQYF. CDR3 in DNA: TGCGCCAGCAGCCAAGAGTCCAAGCGGGAGGGCACAGATACGCAGTATTTT.

The CDR3 is CASSEPGQGGYGYTF. In DNA form, the CDR3 reads TGTGCCAGCTCAGAACCCGGACAGGGAGGATATGGCTACACCTTC. The gene calls are TRBV18 and TRBJ1-2; 8 bases line up with TRBD1. The length of the CDR3 is 15 residues. Trimming removed 5 bases from V and 5 bases from J; junction bases left unmatched: 10. Germline V gives CDR1 KGHSH, CDR2 LQKENI.